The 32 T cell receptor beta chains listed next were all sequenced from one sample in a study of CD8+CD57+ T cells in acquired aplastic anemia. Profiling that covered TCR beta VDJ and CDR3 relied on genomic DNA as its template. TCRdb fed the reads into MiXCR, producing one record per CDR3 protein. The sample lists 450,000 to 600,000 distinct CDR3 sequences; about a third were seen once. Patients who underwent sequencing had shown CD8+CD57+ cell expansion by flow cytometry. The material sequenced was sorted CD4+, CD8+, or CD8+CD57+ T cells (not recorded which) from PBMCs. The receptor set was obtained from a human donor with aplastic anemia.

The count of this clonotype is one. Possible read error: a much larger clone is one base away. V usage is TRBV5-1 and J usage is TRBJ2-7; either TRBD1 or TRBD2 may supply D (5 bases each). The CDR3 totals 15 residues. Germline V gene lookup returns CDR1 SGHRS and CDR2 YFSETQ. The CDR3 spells CASGLEAGPSYEQYF. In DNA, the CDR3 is TGCGCCAGCGGCTTGGAGGCAGGGCCTTCCTACGAGCAGTACTTC.

The CDR3 here is CASSQSGGAVNEQFF. In DNA form, the CDR3 reads TGTGCCAGCAGCCAAAGCGGGGGGGCGGTCAATGAGCAGTTCTTC. The chain carries TRBV3-1 and TRBJ2-1, with 10 positions matching TRBD2. In germline, CDR1 is LGHDT, CDR2 YNNKEL (reference sequence). The CDR3 sequence is 15 residues long. V gave up 2 bases and J gave up 6 bases; unmatched junction bases: 4.

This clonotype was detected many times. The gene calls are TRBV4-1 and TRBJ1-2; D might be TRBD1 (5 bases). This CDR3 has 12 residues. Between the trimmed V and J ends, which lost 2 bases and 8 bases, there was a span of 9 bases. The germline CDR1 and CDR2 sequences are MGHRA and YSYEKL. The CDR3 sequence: CASSQRDWGYTF. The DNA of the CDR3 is TGCGCCAGCAGCCAACGGGACTGGGGCTACACCTTC.

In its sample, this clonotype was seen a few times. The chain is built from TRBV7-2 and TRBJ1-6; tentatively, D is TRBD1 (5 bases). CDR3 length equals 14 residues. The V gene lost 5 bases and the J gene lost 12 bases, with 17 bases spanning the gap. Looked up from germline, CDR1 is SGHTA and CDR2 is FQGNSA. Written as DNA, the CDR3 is TGTGCCAGCAGCAACACGGGAACGGGGGGACCCCTCCACTTT. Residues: CASSNTGTGGPLHF.

In DNA form, the CDR3 reads TGCGCCAGCAGCTCCGGACCTGGCACAGATACGCAGTATTTT. It is translated as CASSSGPGTDTQYF. The chain is built from TRBV5-1 and TRBJ2-3; D is ambiguous. V lost 3 bases and J 1 base, leaving 9 bases between the germline ends. CDR3 length: 14 amino acids. The germline V gene encodes CDR1 SGHRS and CDR2 YFSETQ. Full variable domain (remainder filled in from reference TRBV5-1 and TRBJ2-3): KAGVTQTPRYLIKTRGQQVTLSCSPISGHRSVSWYQQTPGQGLQFLFEYFSETQRNKGNFPGRFSGRQFSNSRSEMNVSTLELGDSALYLCASSSGPGTDTQYFGPGTRLTVL.

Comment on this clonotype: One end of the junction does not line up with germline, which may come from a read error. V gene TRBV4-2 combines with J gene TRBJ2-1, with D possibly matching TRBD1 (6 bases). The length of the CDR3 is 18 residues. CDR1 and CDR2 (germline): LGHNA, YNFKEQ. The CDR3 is CASSHGWGQGRPVHEQSF. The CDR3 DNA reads TGTGCCAGCAGCCATGGCTGGGGCCAGGGGCGCCCCGTACATGAGCAGTCCTTC.

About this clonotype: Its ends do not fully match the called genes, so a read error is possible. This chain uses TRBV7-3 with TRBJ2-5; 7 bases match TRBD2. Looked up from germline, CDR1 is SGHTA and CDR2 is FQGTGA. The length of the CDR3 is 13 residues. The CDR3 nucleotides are TGTGCCGGCAGCTTAAGGGGAGGGGAGACCCAGTACTTC. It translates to CAGSLRGGETQYF.

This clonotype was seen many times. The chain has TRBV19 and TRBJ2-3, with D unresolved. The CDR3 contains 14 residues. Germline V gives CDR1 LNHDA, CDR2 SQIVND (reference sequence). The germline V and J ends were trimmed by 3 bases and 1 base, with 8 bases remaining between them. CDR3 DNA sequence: TGTGCCAGTAGTATCTCGGTGGGCACAGATACGCAGTATTTT. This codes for CASSISVGTDTQYF.

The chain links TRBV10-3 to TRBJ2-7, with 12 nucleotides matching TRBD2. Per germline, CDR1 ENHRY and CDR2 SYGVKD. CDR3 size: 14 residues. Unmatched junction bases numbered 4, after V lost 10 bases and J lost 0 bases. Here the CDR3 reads CASRTSGASYEQYF. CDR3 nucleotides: TGTGCCAGCAGGACTAGCGGGGCCTCCTACGAGCAGTACTTC.

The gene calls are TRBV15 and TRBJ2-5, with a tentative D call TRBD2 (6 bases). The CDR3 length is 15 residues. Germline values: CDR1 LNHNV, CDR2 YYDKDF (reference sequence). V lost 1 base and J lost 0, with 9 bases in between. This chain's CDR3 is CATSRASANQETQYF. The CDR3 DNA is TGTGCCACCAGCAGAGCTAGCGCAAACCAAGAGACCCAGTACTTC. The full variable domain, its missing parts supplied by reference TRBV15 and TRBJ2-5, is DAMVIQNPRYQVTQFGKPVTLSCSQTLNHNVMYWYQQKSSQAPKLLFHYYDKDFNNEADTPDNFQSRRPNTSFCFLDIRSPGLGDTAMYLCATSRASANQETQYFGPGTRLLVL.

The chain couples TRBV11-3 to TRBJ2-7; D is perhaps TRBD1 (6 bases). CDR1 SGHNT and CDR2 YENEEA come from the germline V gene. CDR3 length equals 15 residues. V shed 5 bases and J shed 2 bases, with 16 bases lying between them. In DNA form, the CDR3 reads TGTGCCAGCAGCGTCCAGGGGTCCGCTACCTACGAGCAGTACTTC. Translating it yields CASSVQGSATYEQYF.

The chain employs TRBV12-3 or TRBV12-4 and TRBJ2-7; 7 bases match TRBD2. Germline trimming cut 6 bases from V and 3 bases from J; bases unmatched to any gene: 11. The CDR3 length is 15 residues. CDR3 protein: CASSGGWVGNYEQYF. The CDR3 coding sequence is TGTGCCAGCAGCGGGGGGTGGGTTGGGAACTACGAGCAGTACTTC.

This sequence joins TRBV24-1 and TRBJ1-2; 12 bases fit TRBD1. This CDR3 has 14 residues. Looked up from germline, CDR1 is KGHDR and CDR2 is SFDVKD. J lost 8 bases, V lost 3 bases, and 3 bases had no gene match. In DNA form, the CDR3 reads TGTGCCACCAGTGATCGGGACAGGGGGCAGGGCTACACCTTC. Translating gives CATSDRDRGQGYTF.

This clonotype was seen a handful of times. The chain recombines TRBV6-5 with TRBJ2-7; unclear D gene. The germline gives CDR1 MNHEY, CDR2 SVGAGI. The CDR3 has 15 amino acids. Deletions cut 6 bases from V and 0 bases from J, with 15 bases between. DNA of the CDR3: TGTGCCAGCAGCTATACGACGGCAAGCTCCTACGAGCAGTACTTC. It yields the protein CASSYTTASSYEQYF.

The CDR3 nucleotides are TGTGCCACCAGCAGAGATCTGGGTTCACCCTACGAGCAGTACTTC. Residues: CATSRDLGSPYEQYF. This chain uses TRBV15 with TRBJ2-7; D remains unclear. Per germline, CDR1 LNHNV and CDR2 YYDKDF (reference sequence). This CDR3 has 15 amino acids. Trimming took 0 bases from V and 2 from J, leaving 11 bases between them.

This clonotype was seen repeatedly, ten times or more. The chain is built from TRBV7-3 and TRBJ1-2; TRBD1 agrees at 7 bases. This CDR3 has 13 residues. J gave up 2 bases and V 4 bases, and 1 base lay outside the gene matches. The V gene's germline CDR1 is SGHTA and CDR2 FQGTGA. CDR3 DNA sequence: TGTGCCAGCAGCTCGGGACAGAACTATGGCTACACCTTC. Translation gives CASSSGQNYGYTF.

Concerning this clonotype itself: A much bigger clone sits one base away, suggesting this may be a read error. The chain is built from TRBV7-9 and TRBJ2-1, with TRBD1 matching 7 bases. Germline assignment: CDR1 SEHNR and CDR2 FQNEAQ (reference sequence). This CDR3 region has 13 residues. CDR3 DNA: TGTGCCAGCAGTTCGGGACAGTACAGTGAGCAGTTCTTC. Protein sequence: CASSSGQYSEQFF.

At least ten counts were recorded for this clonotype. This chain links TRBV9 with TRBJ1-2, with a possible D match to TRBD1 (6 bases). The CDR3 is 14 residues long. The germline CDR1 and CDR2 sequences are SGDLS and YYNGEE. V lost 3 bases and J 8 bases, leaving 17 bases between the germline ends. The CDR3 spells CASSGPWGARGYTF. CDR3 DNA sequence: TGTGCCAGCAGCGGACCGTGGGGGGCACGAGGCTACACCTTC.

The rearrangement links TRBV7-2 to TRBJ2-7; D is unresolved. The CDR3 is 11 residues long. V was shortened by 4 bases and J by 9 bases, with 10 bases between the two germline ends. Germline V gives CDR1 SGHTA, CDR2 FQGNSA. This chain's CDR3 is CASSSTLGQYF. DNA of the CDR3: TGTGCCAGCAGCTCCACTCTAGGGCAGTACTTC.

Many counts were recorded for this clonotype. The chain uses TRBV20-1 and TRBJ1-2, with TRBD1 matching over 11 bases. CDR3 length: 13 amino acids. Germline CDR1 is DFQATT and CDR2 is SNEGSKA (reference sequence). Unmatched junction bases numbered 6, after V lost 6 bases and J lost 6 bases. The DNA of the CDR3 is TGCAGTGCCATGGACAGGGGGCGAGATGGCTACACCTTC. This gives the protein CSAMDRGRDGYTF.

The CDR3 loop reads CASSTGQGGTQYF. The CDR3 DNA follows: TGTGCCAGTAGTACTGGACAGGGAGGGACCCAGTACTTC. The V gene is TRBV19, the J gene TRBJ2-5, with 8 bases aligning to TRBD1. J gave up 7 bases and V 4 bases, and 5 bases lay outside the gene matches. Germline values: CDR1 LNHDA, CDR2 SQIVND (reference sequence). This CDR3 has 13 amino acids.

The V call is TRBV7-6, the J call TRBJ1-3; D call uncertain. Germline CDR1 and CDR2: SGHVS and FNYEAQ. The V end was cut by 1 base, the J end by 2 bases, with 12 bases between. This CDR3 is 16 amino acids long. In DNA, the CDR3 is TGTGCCAGCAGCTTAGGAGCCAGCCACCCTGGAAACACCATATATTTT. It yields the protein CASSLGASHPGNTIYF.

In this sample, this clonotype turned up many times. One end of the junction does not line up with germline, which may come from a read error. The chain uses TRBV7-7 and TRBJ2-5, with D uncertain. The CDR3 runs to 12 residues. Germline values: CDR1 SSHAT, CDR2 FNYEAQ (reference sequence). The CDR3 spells CASSSLGETQYF. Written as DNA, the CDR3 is TGTGCTAGCAGCTCATTGGGAGAGACCCAGTACTTC.

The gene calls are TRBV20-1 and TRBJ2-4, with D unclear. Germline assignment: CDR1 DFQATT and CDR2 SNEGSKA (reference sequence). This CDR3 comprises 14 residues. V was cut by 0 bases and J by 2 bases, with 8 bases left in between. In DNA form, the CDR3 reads TGCAGTGCTAGAGAGTTTTCGACCAAAAACATTCAGTACTTC. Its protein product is CSAREFSTKNIQYF.

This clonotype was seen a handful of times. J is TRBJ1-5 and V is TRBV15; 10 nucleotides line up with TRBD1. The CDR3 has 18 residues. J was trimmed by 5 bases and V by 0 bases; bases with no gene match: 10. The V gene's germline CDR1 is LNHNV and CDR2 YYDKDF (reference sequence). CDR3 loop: CATSRDWPIGTGDQPQHF. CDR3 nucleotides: TGTGCCACCAGCAGAGATTGGCCTATAGGGACAGGGGATCAGCCCCAGCATTTT.

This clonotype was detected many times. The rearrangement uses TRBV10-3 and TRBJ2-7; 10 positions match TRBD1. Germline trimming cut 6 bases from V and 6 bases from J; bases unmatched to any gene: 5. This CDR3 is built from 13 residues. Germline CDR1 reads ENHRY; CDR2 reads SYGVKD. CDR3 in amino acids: CAISGTGDSEQYF. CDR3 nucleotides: TGTGCCATCAGCGGGACAGGGGATAGCGAGCAGTACTTC.

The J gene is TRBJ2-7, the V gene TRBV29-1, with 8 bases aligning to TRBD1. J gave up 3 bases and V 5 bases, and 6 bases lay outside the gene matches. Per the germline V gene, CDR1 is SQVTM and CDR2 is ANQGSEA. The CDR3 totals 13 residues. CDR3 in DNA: TGCAGCGTTCGGGGACAGGAGATCTACGAGCAGTACTTC. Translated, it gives CSVRGQEIYEQYF.

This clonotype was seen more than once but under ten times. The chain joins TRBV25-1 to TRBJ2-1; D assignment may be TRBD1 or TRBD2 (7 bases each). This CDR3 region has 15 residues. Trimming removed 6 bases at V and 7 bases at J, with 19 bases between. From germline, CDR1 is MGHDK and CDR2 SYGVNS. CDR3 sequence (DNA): TGTGCCAGCAGCTCAGGGGGGGGGCTGTGGAATGAGCAGTTCTTC. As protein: CASSSGGGLWNEQFF.

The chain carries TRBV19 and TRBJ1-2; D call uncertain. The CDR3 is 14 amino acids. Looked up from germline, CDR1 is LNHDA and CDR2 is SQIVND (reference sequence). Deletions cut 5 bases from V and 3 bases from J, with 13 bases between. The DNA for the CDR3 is TGTGCCAGTAGTTCTAGGGATACCCACTATGGCTACACCTTC. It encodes CASSSRDTHYGYTF. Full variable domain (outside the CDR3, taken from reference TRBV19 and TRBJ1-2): DGGITQSPKYLFRKEGQNVTLSCEQNLNHDAMYWYRQDPGQGLRLIYYSQIVNDFQKGDIAEGYSVSREKKESFPLTVTSAQKNPTAFYLCASSSRDTHYGYTFGSGTRLTVV.

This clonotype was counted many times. CDR3 residues: CASSIFGGANEQFF. In DNA form, the CDR3 reads TGTGCCAGTAGTATATTCGGGGGGGCCAATGAGCAGTTCTTC. This chain links TRBV19 with TRBJ2-1; TRBD2 agrees at 8 bases. This CDR3 has 14 residues. Germline lookup yields CDR1 LNHDA and CDR2 SQIVND (reference sequence). V was pared by 2 bases and J by 6 bases, with 3 bases of the junction left unmatched.

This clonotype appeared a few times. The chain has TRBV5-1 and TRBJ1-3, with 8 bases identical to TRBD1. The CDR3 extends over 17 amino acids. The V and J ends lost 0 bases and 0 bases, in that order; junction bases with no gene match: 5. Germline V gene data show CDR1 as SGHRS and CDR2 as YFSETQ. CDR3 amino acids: CASSLVQGASSGNTIYF. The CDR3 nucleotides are TGCGCCAGCAGCTTGGTCCAGGGGGCAAGCTCTGGAAACACCATATATTTT.

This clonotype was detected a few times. The CDR3 DNA follows: TGCAGTGCTAGAGACCCGGGGGGCAAGAACACTGAAGCTTTCTTT. It specifies CSARDPGGKNTEAFF. The chain has TRBV20-1 and TRBJ1-1, with TRBD1 as a possible D gene (6 bases). The CDR3 has 15 amino acids. CDR1 DFQATT and CDR2 SNEGSKA come from the germline V gene (reference sequence). V lost 0 bases and J 1 base, leaving 12 bases between the germline ends.